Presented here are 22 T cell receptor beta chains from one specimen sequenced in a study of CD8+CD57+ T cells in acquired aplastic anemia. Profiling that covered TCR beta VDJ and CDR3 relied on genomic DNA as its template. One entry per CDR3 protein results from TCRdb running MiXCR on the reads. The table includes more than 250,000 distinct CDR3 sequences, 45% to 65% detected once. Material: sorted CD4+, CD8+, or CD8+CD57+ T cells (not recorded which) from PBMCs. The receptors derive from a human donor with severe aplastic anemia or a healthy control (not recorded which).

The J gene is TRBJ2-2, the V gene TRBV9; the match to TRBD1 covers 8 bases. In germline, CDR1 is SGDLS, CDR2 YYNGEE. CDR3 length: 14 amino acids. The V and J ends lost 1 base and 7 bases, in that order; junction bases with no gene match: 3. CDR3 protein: CASSVRQGIGELFF. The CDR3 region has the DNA TGTGCCAGCAGCGTAAGACAGGGGATCGGGGAGCTGTTTTTT.

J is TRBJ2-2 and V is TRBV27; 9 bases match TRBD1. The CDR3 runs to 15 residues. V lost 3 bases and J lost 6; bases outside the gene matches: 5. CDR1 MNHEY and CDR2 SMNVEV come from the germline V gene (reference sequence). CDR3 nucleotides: TGTGCCAGCAGTTTTCTGGGACAGGGTTCCGGGGAGCTGTTTTTT. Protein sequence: CASSFLGQGSGELFF.

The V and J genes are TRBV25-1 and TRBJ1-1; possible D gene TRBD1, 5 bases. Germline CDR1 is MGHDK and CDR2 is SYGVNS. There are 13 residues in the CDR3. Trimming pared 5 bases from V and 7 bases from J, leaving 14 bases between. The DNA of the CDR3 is TGTGCCAGCAGTCCGGAGCAGGGTTATGAAGCTTTCTTT. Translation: CASSPEQGYEAFF.

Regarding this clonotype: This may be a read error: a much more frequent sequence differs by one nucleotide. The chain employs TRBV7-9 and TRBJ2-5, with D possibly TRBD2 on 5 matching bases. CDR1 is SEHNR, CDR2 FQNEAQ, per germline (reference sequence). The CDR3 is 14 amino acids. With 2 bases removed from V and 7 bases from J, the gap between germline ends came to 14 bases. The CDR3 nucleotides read TGTGCCAGCAGCTTATCCGGCGACGCGGGGACCCAGTACTTC. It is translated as CASSLSGDAGTQYF.

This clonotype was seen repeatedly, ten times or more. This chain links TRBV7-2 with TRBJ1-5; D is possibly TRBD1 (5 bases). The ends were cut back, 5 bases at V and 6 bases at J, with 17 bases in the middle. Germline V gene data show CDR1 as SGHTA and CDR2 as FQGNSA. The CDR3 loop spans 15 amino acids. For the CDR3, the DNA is TGTGCCAGCAGCCCGCGGGGGGGGGGTTTTCAGCCCCAGCATTTT. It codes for CASSPRGGGFQPQHF.

In nucleotides, the CDR3 is TGTGCCAGCGCACAGGGGATGGGAAACACCATATATTTT. As protein: CASAQGMGNTIYF. The rearrangement links TRBV7-6 to TRBJ1-3; 7 bases map to TRBD1. In germline, CDR1 is SGHVS, CDR2 FNYEAQ. Germline trimming cut 8 bases from V and 4 bases from J; bases unmatched to any gene: 5. This CDR3 region has 13 residues.

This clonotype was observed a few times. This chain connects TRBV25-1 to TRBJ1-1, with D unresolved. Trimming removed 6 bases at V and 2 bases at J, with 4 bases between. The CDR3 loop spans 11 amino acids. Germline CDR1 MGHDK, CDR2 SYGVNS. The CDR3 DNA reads TGTGCCAGCAGCCCCAACACTGAAGCTTTCTTT. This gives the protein CASSPNTEAFF.

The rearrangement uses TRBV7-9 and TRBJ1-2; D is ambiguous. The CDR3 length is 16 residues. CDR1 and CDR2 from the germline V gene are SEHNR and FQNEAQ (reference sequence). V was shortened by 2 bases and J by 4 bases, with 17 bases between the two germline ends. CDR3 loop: CASSLRPLRGSYGYTF. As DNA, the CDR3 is TGTGCCAGCAGCTTACGCCCGCTTAGAGGAAGCTATGGCTACACCTTC.

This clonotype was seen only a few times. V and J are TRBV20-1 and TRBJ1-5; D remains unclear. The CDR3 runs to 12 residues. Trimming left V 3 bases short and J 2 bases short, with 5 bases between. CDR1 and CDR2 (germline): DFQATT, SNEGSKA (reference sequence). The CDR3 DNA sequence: TGCAGTGCTAGGAAGGGCAATCAGCCCCAGCATTTT. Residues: CSARKGNQPQHF.

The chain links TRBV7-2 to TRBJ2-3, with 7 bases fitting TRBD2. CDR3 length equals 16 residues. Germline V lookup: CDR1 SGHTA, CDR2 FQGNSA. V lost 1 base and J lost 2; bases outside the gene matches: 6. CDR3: CASSLVASGFTDTQYF. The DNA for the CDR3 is TGTGCCAGCAGCTTAGTGGCTAGCGGATTCACAGATACGCAGTATTTT.

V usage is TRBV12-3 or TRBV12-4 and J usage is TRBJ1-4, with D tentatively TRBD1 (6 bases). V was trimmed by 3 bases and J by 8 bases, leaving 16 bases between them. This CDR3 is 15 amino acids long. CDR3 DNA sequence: TGTGCCAGCAGTTTGAATGGAGGGGGAGGAGAAAAACTGTTTTTT. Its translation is CASSLNGGGGEKLFF.

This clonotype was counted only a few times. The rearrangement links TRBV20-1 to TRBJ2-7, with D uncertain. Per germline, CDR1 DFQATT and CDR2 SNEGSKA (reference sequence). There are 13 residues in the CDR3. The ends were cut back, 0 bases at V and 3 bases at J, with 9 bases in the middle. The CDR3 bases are TGCAGTGCTAGAGATCGCGGATACTACGAGCAGTACTTC. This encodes CSARDRGYYEQYF.

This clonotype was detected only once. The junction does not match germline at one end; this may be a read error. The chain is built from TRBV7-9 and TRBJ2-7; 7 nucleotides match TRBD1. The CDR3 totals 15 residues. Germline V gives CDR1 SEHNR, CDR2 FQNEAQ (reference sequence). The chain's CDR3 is CASSQGVGQTYEQYF. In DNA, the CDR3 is TGCGCCAGCAGCCAAGGTGTGGGACAGACGTACGAGCAGTACTTC. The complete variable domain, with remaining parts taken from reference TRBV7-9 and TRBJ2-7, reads DTGVSQNPRHKITKRGQNVTFRCDPISEHNRLYWYRQTLGQGPEFLTYFQNEAQLEKSRLLSDRFSAERPKGSFSTLEIQRTEQGDSAMYLCASSQGVGQTYEQYFGPGTRLTVT.

CDR3 DNA sequence: TGTGCCAGCAGTGAAGATGTGGTGGGCAATCAGCCCCAGCATTTT. Translated, it gives CASSEDVVGNQPQHF. The rearrangement joins TRBV2 to TRBJ1-5; D gene ambiguous. The CDR3 runs 15 residues. The germline V and J ends were trimmed by 1 base and 2 bases, with 9 bases remaining between them. Germline CDR1 reads SNHLY; CDR2 reads FYNNEI.

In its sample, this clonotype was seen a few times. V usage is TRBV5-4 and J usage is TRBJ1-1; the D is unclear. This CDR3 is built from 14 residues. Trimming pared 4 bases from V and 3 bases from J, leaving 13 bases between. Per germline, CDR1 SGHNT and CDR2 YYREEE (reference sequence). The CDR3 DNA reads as TGTGCCAGCAGCCAAGTTGGACCGGACACTGAAGCTTTCTTT. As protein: CASSQVGPDTEAFF.

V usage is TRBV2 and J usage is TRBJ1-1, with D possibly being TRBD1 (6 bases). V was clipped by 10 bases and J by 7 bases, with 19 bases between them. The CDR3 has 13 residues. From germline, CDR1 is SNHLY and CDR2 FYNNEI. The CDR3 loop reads CATWGRGSDEAFF. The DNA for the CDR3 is TGTGCCACCTGGGGGCGGGGTAGCGATGAAGCTTTCTTT.

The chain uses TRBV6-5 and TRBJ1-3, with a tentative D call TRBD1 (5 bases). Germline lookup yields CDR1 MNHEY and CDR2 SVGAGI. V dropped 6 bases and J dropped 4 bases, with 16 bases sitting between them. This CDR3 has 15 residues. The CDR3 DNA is TGTGCCAGCAGCCGGGCCGCAGGGAGCGGAAACACCATATATTTT. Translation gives CASSRAAGSGNTIYF.

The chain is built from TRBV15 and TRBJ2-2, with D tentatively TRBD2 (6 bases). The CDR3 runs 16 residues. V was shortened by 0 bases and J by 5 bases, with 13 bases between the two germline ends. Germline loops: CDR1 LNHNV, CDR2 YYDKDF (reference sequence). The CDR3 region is CATSRDSRGQTGELFF. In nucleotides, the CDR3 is TGTGCCACCAGCAGAGACTCGCGGGGCCAGACCGGGGAGCTGTTTTTT.

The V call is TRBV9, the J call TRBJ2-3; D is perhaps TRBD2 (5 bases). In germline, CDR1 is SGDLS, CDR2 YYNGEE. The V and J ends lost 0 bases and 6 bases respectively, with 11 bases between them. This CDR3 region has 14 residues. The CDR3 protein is CASSVARERDTQYF. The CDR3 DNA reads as TGTGCCAGCAGCGTAGCTAGAGAGCGGGATACGCAGTATTTT.

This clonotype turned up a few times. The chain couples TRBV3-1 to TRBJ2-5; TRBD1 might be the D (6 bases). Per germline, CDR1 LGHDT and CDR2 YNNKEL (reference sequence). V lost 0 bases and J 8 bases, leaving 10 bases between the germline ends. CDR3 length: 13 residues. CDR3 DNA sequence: TGTGCCAGCAGCCAAGAACTCAGGGGCACCCAGTACTTC. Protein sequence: CASSQELRGTQYF.

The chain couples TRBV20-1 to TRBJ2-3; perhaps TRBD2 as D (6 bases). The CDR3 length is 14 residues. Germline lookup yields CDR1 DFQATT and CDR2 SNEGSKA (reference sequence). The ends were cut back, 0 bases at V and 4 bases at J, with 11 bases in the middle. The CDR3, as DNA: TGCAGTGCTAGAGATCGCAGGGAGGCAGATACGCAGTATTTT. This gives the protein CSARDRREADTQYF.

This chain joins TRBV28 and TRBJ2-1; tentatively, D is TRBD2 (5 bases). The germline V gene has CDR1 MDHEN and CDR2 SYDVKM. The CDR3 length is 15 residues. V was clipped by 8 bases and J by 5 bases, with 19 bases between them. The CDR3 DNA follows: TGTGCCAGCGTTGATGCCGGGGATACGGACAATGAGCAGTTCTTC. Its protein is CASVDAGDTDNEQFF.